These T cell receptor beta chains were read from a single sample in a study of cytomegalovirus exposure and HLA in healthy donors. The protocol was immunoSEQ multiplex PCR, while the TCRdb copy is restricted to in-frame clones and leaves out a portion. The repertoire consists of roughly 100,000 clones, with over 60% occurring once and the leading ten covering approximately 7.7%. The sequencing sample was made of PBMCs. All receptors come from a female donor in good health and CMV-seronegative. The CDR3 runs from the conserved cysteine through the conserved F or W.

CASSLRGAGGTGELFF	TRBJ2-2	TRBV5-1
CAWNWQRRETQYF	TRBJ2-5	TRBV30
CASTRQGSYEQYF	TRBJ2-7	TRBV2
CASSLRVSSYNEQFF	TRBJ2-1	TRBV11-2
CASSRDSPFTQYF	TRBJ2-3	TRBV18
CASSPFEGGYTF	TRBJ1-2	TRBV5-6
CASSSPQTVIQSALHF	TRBJ1-6	TRBV7-8
CASRSTGGFGYTF	TRBJ1-2	TRBV7-9
CSSSFSLGTGDYGYTF	TRBJ1-2	TRBV7-9
CATSRDNYNSPLHF	TRBJ1-6	TRBV15
CASSSHKGTGELFF	TRBJ2-2	TRBV11-2
CASSPAALSSYNSPLHF	TRBJ1-6	TRBV18
CASSQDPDGEYEQYF	TRBJ2-7	TRBV4-3
CASRNRTRSSYEQYF	TRBJ2-7	TRBV4-1
CASSPSPGQSSYEQYF	TRBJ2-7	TRBV5-1
CASSPDRGGNQPQHF	TRBJ1-5	TRBV18
CASGFTSVIYEQYF	TRBJ2-7	TRBV7-9
CSVGKGGGGLQETQYF	TRBJ2-5	TRBV29-1
CASSLGGRGQTEAFF	TRBJ1-1	TRBV7-3
CASSWTSGRRYNEQFF	TRBJ2-1	TRBV19
CASSHSIASQTSGNTIYF	TRBJ1-3	TRBV18
CASSSRGGQGTYEQYF	TRBJ2-7	TRBV7-9
CASSFTGGEQYF	TRBJ2-7	TRBV7-8
CASSLAAGSYEQYF	TRBJ2-7	TRBV5-4
CAWKVQRDSNQPQHF	TRBJ1-5	TRBV30
CSVERNSQETQYF	TRBJ2-5	TRBV29-1
CASSASGHTEAFF	TRBJ1-1	TRBV19
CASSGRETRLNEKLFF	TRBJ1-4	TRBV4-2
CATSRGRDRVTEQYF	TRBJ2-7	TRBV15